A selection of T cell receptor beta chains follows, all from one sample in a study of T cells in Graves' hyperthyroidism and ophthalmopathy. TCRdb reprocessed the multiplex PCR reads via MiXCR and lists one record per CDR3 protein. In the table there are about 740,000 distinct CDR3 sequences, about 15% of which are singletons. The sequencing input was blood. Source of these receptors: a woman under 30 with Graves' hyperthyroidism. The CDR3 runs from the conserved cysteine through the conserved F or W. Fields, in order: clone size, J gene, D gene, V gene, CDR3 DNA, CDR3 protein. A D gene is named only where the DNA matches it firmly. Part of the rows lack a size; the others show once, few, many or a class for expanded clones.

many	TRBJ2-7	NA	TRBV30	TGTGCCTGGAGCGGGGCTTCCTACGAGCAGTACTTC	CAWSGASYEQYF
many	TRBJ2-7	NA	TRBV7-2	TGTGCCAGCAGCTCACGTGGGGGTGCAAATCTCTACGAGCAGTACTTC	CASSSRGGANLYEQYF
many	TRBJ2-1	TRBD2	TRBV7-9	TGTGCCAGCAGCTTAGACCCTAGCGGGGCGAGTGAGCAGTTCTTC	CASSLDPSGASEQFF
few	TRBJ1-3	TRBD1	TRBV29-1	TGCAGCGGAGCAGGGGGCACGGGAAACACCATATATTTT	CSGAGGTGNTIYF
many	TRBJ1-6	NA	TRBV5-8	TGTGCCAGCAGCTTGAAAAGGGCCGCTCTAGATAATTCACCCCTCCACTTT	CASSLKRAALDNSPLHF
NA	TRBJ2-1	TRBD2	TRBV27	TGTGCCAGCAGGGGGGGGGGAGGGCCGAGTAATGAGCAGTTCTTC	CASRGGGGPSNEQFF
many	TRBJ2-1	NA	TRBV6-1	TGTGCCAGCAGTAGGGGAGGACCACGGGTACCCTACAATGAGCAGTTCTTC	CASSRGGPRVPYNEQFF
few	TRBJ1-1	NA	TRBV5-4	TGTGCCAGCAGCACCGCTCGGGTCGAGATGAACACTGAAGCTTTCTTT	CASSTARVEMNTEAFF
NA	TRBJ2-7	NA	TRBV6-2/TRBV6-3	TGTGCCAGCAGTTACTCGAGGTGGTCCGAGCAGTACTTC	CASSYSRWSEQYF
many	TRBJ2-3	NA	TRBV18	TGTGCCAGCTCCCTCGCACTGGAAGATACGCAGTATTTT	CASSLALEDTQYF
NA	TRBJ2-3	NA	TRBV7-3	TGTGCCAGCAGTATACAGGGAGATACGCAGTATTTT	CASSIQGDTQYF
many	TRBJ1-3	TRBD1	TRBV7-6	TGTGCCAGCAGCTTAGCAAACAGGGGAACTGGAAACACCATATATTTT	CASSLANRGTGNTIYF
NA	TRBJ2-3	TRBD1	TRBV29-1	TGCAGCGCCACCGGGACAGGGGTAACAGATACGCAGTATTTT	CSATGTGVTDTQYF
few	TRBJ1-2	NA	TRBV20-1	TGCAGTGCTAGAGATCGTGGTTTTGGCTACACCTTC	CSARDRGFGYTF
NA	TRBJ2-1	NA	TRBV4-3	TGCGCCAGCAGCCAACTATGGACACAGACAGACCCTAGATACAATGAGCAGTTCTTC	CASSQLWTQTDPRYNEQFF